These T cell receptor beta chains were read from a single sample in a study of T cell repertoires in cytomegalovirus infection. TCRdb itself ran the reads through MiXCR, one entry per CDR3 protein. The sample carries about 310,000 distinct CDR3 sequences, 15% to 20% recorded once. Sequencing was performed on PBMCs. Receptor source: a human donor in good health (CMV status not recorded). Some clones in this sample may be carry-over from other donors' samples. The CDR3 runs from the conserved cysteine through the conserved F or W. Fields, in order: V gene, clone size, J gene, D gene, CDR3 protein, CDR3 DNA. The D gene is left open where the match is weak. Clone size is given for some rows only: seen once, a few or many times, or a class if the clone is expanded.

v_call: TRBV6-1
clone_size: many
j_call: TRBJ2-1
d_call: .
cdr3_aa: CASSDHGGNEQFF
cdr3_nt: TGTGCCAGCAGTGACCACGGGGGAAATGAGCAGTTCTTC

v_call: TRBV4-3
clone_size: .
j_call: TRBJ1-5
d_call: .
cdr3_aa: CASSQERVRGNQPQHF
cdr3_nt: TGCGCCAGCAGCCAAGAGCGCGTAAGGGGCAATCAGCCCCAGCATTTT

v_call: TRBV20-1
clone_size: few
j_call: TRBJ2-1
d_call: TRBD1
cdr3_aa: CSARAGTVHRYNEQFF
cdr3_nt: TGCAGTGCTAGAGCCGGGACAGTACACCGGTACAATGAGCAGTTCTTC

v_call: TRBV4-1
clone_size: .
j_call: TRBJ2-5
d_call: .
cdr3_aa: CASSPWMEQETQYF
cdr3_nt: TGCGCCAGCAGCCCCTGGATGGAACAAGAGACCCAGTACTTC

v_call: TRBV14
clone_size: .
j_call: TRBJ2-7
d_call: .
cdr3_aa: CASSQFTGGDYEQYF
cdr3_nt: TGTGCCAGCAGCCAGTTTACAGGGGGGGACTACGAGCAGTACTTC

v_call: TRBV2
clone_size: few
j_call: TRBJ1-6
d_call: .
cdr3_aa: CASDVQGNNSPLHF
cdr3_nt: TGTGCCAGCGACGTGCAGGGCAATAATTCACCCCTCCACTTT

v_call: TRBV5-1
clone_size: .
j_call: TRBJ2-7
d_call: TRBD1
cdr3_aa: CASSLSGQGTWQYF
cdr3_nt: TGCGCCAGCAGCTTGTCCGGACAGGGGACGTGGCAGTACTTC

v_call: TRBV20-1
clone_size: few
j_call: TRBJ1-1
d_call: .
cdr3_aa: CSARDARVNTEAFF
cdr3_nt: TGCAGTGCTAGAGACGCCAGGGTGAACACTGAAGCTTTCTTT

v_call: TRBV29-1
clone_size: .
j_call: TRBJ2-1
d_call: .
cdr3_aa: CSGRGGTYNEQFF
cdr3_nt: TGCAGCGGAAGGGGGGGGACCTACAATGAGCAGTTCTTC

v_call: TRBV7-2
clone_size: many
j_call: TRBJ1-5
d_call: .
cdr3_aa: CASSTGRNQPQHF
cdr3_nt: TGTGCCAGCAGCACAGGGAGGAATCAGCCCCAGCATTTT

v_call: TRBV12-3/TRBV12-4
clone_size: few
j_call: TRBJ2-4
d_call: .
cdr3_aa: CASSFGEAIQYF
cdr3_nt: TGTGCCAGCAGTTTTGGGGAAGCTATTCAGTACTTC

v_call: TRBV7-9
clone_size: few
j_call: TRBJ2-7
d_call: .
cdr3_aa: CASSLGGLDYEQYF
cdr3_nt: TGTGCCAGCAGCCTCGGGGGTCTGGATTACGAGCAGTACTTC

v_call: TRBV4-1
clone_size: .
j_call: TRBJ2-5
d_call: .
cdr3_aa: CASSQKAGPKTQYF
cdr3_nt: TGCGCCAGCAGCCAGAAAGCCGGGCCTAAGACCCAGTACTTC

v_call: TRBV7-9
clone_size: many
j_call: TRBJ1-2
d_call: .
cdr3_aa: CASSPRAQGTYVGYTF
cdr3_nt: TGTGCCAGCAGTCCAAGGGCTCAGGGCACCTACGTGGGCTACACCTTC

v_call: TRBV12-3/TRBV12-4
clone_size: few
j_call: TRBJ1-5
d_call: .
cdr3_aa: CASTDDRWNQPQHF
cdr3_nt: TGTGCCAGCACCGATGACCGCTGGAATCAGCCCCAGCATTTT

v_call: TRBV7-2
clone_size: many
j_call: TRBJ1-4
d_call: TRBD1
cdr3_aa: CASSRDRVGEKLFF
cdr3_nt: TGTGCCAGCAGCCGGGACAGGGTCGGGGAAAAACTGTTTTTT

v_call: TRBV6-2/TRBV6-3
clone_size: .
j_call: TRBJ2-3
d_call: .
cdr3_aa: CASSKEGDTQYF
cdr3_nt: TGTGCCAGCAGTAAGGAGGGAGATACGCAGTATTTT

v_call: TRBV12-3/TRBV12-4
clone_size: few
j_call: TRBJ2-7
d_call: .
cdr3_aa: CASSFTGALTYEQYF
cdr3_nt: TGTGCCAGCAGTTTTACGGGGGCGTTAACCTACGAGCAGTACTTC

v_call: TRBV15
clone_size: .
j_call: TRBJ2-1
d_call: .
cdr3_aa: CATSRDRGGANEQFF
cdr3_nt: TGTGCCACCAGCAGAGATAGGGGGGGGGCCAATGAGCAGTTCTTC

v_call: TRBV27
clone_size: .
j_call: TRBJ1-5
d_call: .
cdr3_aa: CASSLSPNQPQHF
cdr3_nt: TGTGCCAGCAGTTTATCACCCAATCAGCCCCAGCATTTT

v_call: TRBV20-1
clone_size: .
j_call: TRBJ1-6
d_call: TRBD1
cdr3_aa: CSARDSGQGAYNSPLHF
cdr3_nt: TGCAGTGCTAGAGATTCGGGACAGGGGGCCTATAATTCACCCCTCCACTTT

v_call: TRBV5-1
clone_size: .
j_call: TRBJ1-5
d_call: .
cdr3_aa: CATIFDRRRPQHF
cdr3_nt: TGCGCCACTATCTTCGACAGGCGTAGGCCCCAGCATTTT

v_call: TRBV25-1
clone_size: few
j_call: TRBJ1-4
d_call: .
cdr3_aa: CASSEYGYEKLFF
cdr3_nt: TGTGCCAGCAGTGAATACGGGTATGAAAAACTGTTTTTT

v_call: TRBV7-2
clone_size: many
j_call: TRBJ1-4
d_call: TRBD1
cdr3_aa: CASSLGDRVWEKLFF
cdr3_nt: TGTGCCAGCAGCTTAGGTGACAGGGTTTGGGAAAAACTGTTTTTT

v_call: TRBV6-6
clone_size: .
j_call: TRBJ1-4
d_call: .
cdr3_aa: CASSARYEKLFF
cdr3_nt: TGTGCCAGCAGTGCTCGTTATGAAAAACTGTTTTTT

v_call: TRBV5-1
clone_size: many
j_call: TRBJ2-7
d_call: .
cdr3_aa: CASSDERISYEQYF
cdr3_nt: TGCGCCAGCAGCGACGAACGAATTTCCTACGAGCAGTACTTC

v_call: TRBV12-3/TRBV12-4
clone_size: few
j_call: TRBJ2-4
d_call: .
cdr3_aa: CASSLTRAGGKNIQYF
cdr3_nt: TGTGCCAGCAGTTTAACGAGGGCAGGCGGCAAAAACATTCAGTACTTC

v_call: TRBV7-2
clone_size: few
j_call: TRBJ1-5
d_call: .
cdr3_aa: CASSGTYGQQPQHF
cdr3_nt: TGTGCCAGCAGCGGGACATACGGGCAGCAGCCCCAGCATTTT

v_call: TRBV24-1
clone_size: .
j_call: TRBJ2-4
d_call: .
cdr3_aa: CATSEGPGDIQYF
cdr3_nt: TGTGCCACCAGTGAGGGCCCTGGAGACATTCAGTACTTC

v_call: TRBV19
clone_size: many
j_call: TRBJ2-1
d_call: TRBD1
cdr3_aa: CASNPGQRNNEQFF
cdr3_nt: TGTGCCAGTAACCCGGGACAGAGGAACAATGAGCAGTTCTTC

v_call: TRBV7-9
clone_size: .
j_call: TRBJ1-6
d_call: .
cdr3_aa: CASTSGGVNSPLHF
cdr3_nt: TGTGCCAGCACCTCCGGGGGGGTTAATTCACCCCTCCACTTT